The rows below give T cell receptor beta chains drawn from one sample of a study of blood T cell repertoires in COVID-19. Produced via immunoSEQ multiplex PCR; TCRdb's table is partial and in-frame only. Of under 200,000 clones in the sample, about 83% were seen once. Specimen: peripheral blood. The source is a woman between 65 and 79 years old with COVID-19, enrolled during active disease. Each CDR3 is given without its conserved first and last residue.

v_call cdr3_aa
TRBV11-2 ASSLRTGGYEQY
TRBV18 ASSPGLGTDTQY
TRBV28 ASSLRQVTEKLF
TRBV2 ASRFQGNSYEQY
TRBV2 ASSGTSVGQF
TRBV11-2 ASGTGLASTDTQY
TRBV28 ASSGGRDRAFLRYEQY
TRBV6-1 ASSEARIYGYT
TRBV5-1 ASKHYAANYGYT
TRBV6-5 ASSFDRNQPQH
TRBV7-2 ASSLEVRAGRRGNTIY
TRBV9 ASSSTGLFEANVLT
TRBV2 ASNTLAYQETQY